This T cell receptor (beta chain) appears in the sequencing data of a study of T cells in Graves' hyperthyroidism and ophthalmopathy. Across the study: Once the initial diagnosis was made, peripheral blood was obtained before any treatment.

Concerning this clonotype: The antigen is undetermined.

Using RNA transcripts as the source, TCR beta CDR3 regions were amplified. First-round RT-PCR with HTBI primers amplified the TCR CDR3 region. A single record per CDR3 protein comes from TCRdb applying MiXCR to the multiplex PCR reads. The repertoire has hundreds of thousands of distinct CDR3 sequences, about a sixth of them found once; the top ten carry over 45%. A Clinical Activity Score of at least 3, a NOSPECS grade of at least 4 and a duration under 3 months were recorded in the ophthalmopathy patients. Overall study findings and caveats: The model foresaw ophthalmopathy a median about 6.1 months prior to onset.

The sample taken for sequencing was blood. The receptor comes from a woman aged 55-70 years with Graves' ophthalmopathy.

CDR3: CASSLSGTGGETQYF. The CDR3 bases are TGTGCCAGCAGCTTATCGGGGACAGGTGGAGAGACCCAGTACTTC. This chain connects TRBV7-2 to TRBJ2-5; TRBD1 aligns across 8 bases. The CDR3 has 15 amino acids. Trimming at V came to 2 bases and at J to 4 bases, leaving 6 bases not matched to a gene. Germline CDR1 reads SGHTA; CDR2 reads FQGNSA.